Below, 22 T cell receptor beta chains from the same sample are listed, as sequenced in a study of cytomegalovirus exposure and HLA in healthy donors. 60 Vbeta and 13 Jbeta primers were used in PCR. The repertoire was sequenced with immunoSEQ multiplex PCR; TCRdb's copy has only in-frame clones and lacks some. The sample has under 200,000 clones; around 82% are singletons. The specimen was PBMCs. The receptors originated from a boy aged 2-15 years in good health and CMV-seronegative.

J is TRBJ1-2 and V is TRBV5-8; TRBD1 matches at 9 bases. Trimming took 0 bases from V and 4 from J; bases not matched to a gene: 4. The CDR3 length is 15 residues. Looked up from germline, CDR1 is SGHTS and CDR2 is YDEGEE. The CDR3 sequence: CASSLVPGQGYGYTF. Here the CDR3 DNA reads TGTGCCAGCAGCTTGGTTCCGGGACAGGGCTATGGCTACACCTTC.

This clone was recorded a few times. V gene TRBV2 combines with J gene TRBJ2-5; D possibly corresponds to TRBD1 (6 bases). CDR1 and CDR2 from the germline V gene are SNHLY and FYNNEI. V was trimmed by 3 bases and J by 2 bases, leaving 7 bases between them. This CDR3 contains 13 residues. CDR3 sequence: CASSDDRQETQYF. In DNA form, the CDR3 reads TGTGCCAGCAGTGACGACAGGCAAGAGACCCAGTACTTC.

The rearrangement uses TRBV30 and TRBJ1-1, with a weak D call TRBD1 (5 bases). Germline V gene data show CDR1 as GTSNPN and CDR2 as SVGIG (reference sequence). The CDR3 is 13 amino acids. Deletions cut 5 bases from V and 1 base from J, with 11 bases between. CDR3 amino acids: CAWARTGNTEAFF. DNA for the CDR3: TGTGCCTGGGCTCGTACAGGGAACACTGAAGCTTTCTTT. Together with reference TRBV30 and TRBJ1-1, the CDR3 gives the full variable domain: SQTIHQWPATLVQPVGSPLSLECTVEGTSNPNLYWYRQAAGRGLQLLFYSVGIGQISSEVPQNLSASRPQDRQFILSSKKLLLSDSGFYLCAWARTGNTEAFFGQGTRLTVV.

For this clone: The same CDR3 is also encoded by other DNA sequences in this sample. The V and J genes are TRBV30 and TRBJ2-7; 13 nucleotides agree with TRBD2. After removal of 4 bases from V and 6 bases from J, the junction contained 12 bases not matched to a gene. Germline CDR1 is GTSNPN and CDR2 is SVGIG (reference sequence). The length of the CDR3 is 16 residues. The CDR3 loop reads CAWTQPPTSGGVEQYF. CDR3 nucleotides: TGTGCCTGGACCCAACCGCCCACTAGCGGGGGGGTCGAGCAGTACTTC.

The chain recombines TRBV5-1 with TRBJ2-7; D possibly corresponds to TRBD1 (5 bases). The length of the CDR3 is 15 residues. The V gene's germline CDR1 is SGHRS and CDR2 YFSETQ. Trimming left V 2 bases short and J 2 bases short, with 14 bases between. CDR3 amino acids: CASSLTGLGPYEQYF. The CDR3 DNA reads as TGCGCCAGCAGCTTAACCGGCCTGGGGCCCTACGAGCAGTACTTC.

The CDR3 reads CASSVTGVVEQFF. The CDR3 nucleotides read TGTGCCAGTAGCGTCACAGGGGTGGTTGAGCAGTTCTTC. The chain carries TRBV19 and TRBJ2-1; TRBD1 matches 7 bases. CDR3 length: 13 amino acids. Trimming at V came to 6 bases and at J to 9 bases, leaving 8 bases not matched to a gene. CDR1 is LNHDA and CDR2 is SQIVND in the germline V gene (reference sequence).

The rearrangement joins TRBV28 to TRBJ1-5, with a weak D call TRBD1 (6 bases). CDR1 and CDR2 (germline): MDHEN, SYDVKM. The ends were cut back, 2 bases at V and 7 bases at J, with 9 bases in the middle. CDR3 size: 13 residues. CDR3 bases: TGTGCCAGCAGTTTACCAGGGGTACAGCCCCAGCATTTT. It yields the protein CASSLPGVQPQHF.

This chain uses TRBV10-3 with TRBJ2-2; D may be TRBD2 (5 bases). The CDR3 length is 13 residues. Germline lookup yields CDR1 ENHRY and CDR2 SYGVKD. V shed 8 bases and J shed 6 bases, with 13 bases lying between them. CDR3 nucleotide sequence: TGTGCCATCCGGGAAGGGATTGCCGGGGAGCTGTTTTTT. Translating it yields CAIREGIAGELFF.

This chain links TRBV2 with TRBJ2-7, with D maybe TRBD1 (6 bases). V was cut by 8 bases and J by 2 bases, with 7 bases left in between. The CDR3 runs to 11 residues. Germline CDR1 SNHLY, CDR2 FYNNEI. CDR3 nucleotide sequence: TGTGCCAGCCGGACAGCCTACGAGCAGTACTTC. It yields the protein CASRTAYEQYF.

The rearrangement links TRBV5-1 to TRBJ1-6; D perhaps matches TRBD1 (5 bases). This CDR3 has 14 amino acids. V lost 2 bases and J lost 8, with 11 bases in between. The germline V gene encodes CDR1 SGHRS and CDR2 YFSETQ. The CDR3 nucleotides are TGCGCCAGCAGCTTTGGGGCGTTGGATTCACCCCTCCACTTT. It encodes CASSFGALDSPLHF.

The chain has TRBV28 and TRBJ2-5; maybe TRBD2 (6 bases). The CDR3 contains 13 residues. The germline CDR1 and CDR2 sequences are MDHEN and SYDVKM. The V gene lost 2 bases and the J gene lost 3 bases, with 7 bases spanning the gap. CDR3 nucleotide sequence: TGTGCCAGCAGTTTAGGGGAGGAAGAGACCCAGTACTTC. Translating gives CASSLGEEETQYF.

This sequence joins TRBV7-9 and TRBJ2-2, with TRBD1 matching over 11 bases. Looked up from germline, CDR1 is SEHNR and CDR2 is FQNEAQ (reference sequence). There are 18 residues in the CDR3. J was trimmed by 4 bases and V by 3 bases; bases with no gene match: 10. Here the CDR3 reads CASSLGTGGERGTGELFF. The CDR3, as DNA: TGTGCCAGCAGCTTGGGGACAGGGGGTGAGCGTGGCACCGGGGAGCTGTTTTTT.

This clone appeared a few times. This sequence joins TRBV5-1 and TRBJ2-1; tentative D call: TRBD2 (5 bases). V was trimmed by 7 bases and J by 2 bases, leaving 13 bases between them. This CDR3 has 14 amino acids. From germline, CDR1 is SGHRS and CDR2 YFSETQ. CDR3 bases: TGCGCCAGCCGGATCCAGACTACCTACAATGAGCAGTTCTTC. Translating gives CASRIQTTYNEQFF.

The rearrangement links TRBV28 to TRBJ1-3; D call uncertain. The CDR3 runs 13 residues. With 5 bases removed from V and 7 bases from J, the gap between germline ends came to 12 bases. CDR1 and CDR2 (germline): MDHEN, SYDVKM. This CDR3 reads CASSPRIWNTIYF. CDR3 in DNA: TGTGCCAGCAGTCCTAGGATCTGGAACACCATATATTTT.

The chain couples TRBV5-6 to TRBJ2-2; 14 nucleotides agree with TRBD2. From germline, CDR1 is SGHDT and CDR2 YYEEEE. CDR3 length: 16 amino acids. After removal of 4 bases from V and 4 bases from J, the junction contained 3 bases not matched to a gene. The CDR3 DNA reads as TGTGCCAGCAGCCAAGGACTAGCGGGAGGCACCGGGGAGCTGTTTTTT. Translation gives CASSQGLAGGTGELFF.

The chain has TRBV5-1 and TRBJ2-3, with 7 bases fitting TRBD1. The germline CDR1 and CDR2 sequences are SGHRS and YFSETQ. J lost 5 bases, V lost 5 bases, and 8 bases had no gene match. The CDR3 has 14 amino acids. CDR3 nucleotide sequence: TGCGCCAGCAGGCCCGATTACAGGGGAGATACGCAGTATTTT. It codes for CASRPDYRGDTQYF.

This clone appeared a few times. The chain recombines TRBV7-2 with TRBJ1-3, with D possibly matching TRBD1 (5 bases). The CDR3 contains 17 residues. Trimming shortened V by 2 bases and J by 2 bases, and 16 bases separated the two germline ends. CDR1 and CDR2 from the germline V gene are SGHTA and FQGNSA. The CDR3 region is CASSLWGVGITGNTIYF. The DNA for the CDR3 is TGTGCCAGCAGCTTATGGGGGGTCGGAATCACTGGAAACACCATATATTTT.

V usage is TRBV2 and J usage is TRBJ2-3; TRBD1 matches at 8 bases. Trimming removed 3 bases from V and 1 base from J; junction bases left unmatched: 12. Germline V CDR1 and CDR2: SNHLY, FYNNEI. CDR3 length: 18 residues. CDR3 in amino acids: CASSDPQKTGVRTDTQYF. The CDR3 bases are TGTGCCAGCAGTGACCCACAAAAGACAGGGGTGCGCACAGATACGCAGTATTTT.

V and J are TRBV20-1 and TRBJ2-5, with 8 bases that match TRBD2. Germline V gene lookup returns CDR1 DFQATT and CDR2 SNEGSKA (reference sequence). After removal of 6 bases from V and 5 bases from J, the junction contained 2 bases not matched to a gene. This CDR3 region has 11 residues. CDR3 nucleotide sequence: TGCAGTGCCGGGACTAGTGAGACCCAGTACTTC. It translates to CSAGTSETQYF.

The chain is built from TRBV10-1 and TRBJ2-3; 14 nucleotides align to TRBD2. Per the germline V gene, CDR1 is WNHNN and CDR2 is SYGVQD (reference sequence). The CDR3 sequence is 18 residues long. With 4 bases clipped from V and 4 bases from J, the junction kept 10 bases outside the gene matches. The CDR3 sequence: CASSGAPGLAGGADTQYF. The DNA of the CDR3 is TGCGCCAGCAGTGGGGCCCCTGGACTAGCGGGAGGAGCAGATACGCAGTATTTT.

The chain combines TRBV7-9 with TRBJ2-3, with unresolved D. With 5 bases removed from V and 4 bases from J, the gap between germline ends came to 7 bases. Per germline, CDR1 SEHNR and CDR2 FQNEAQ (reference sequence). This CDR3 spans 12 amino acids. CDR3 loop: CASSESPDTQYF. The DNA of the CDR3 is TGTGCCAGCAGCGAGTCTCCAGATACGCAGTATTTT.

The J gene is TRBJ2-3, the V gene TRBV12-5, with D possibly being TRBD2 (5 bases). CDR1 is LGHNT and CDR2 is FRNRAP in the germline V gene. Trimming took 7 bases from V and 1 from J, leaving 6 bases between them. This CDR3 is 12 amino acids long. In DNA, the CDR3 is TGTGCTAGTGTGCGGGGCACAGATACGCAGTATTTT. Amino acids: CASVRGTDTQYF.